A selection of T cell receptor beta chains follows, all from one sample in a study of blood T cell repertoires in COVID-19. The method was immunoSEQ multiplex PCR; TCRdb's version includes in-frame clones alone and lacks a portion of them. The repertoire holds about 170,000 clones, about 87% seen once, with over 2% in the top ten. The specimen was peripheral blood. The receptors derive from an elderly woman with COVID-19, enrolled during active disease. Both conserved end residues are part of each CDR3. A D gene is named only where the DNA matches it firmly.

j_call v_call d_call cdr3_nt cdr3_aa
TRBJ2-1 TRBV7-9 - TGTGCCAGCAGTAGGAGGGCCGCGACAGCTATCAATGAGCAGTTCTTC CASSRRAATAINEQFF
TRBJ2-7 TRBV5-6 - TGTGCCAGCAGTACGAGGGGGGGCCCGGTATCCGAGCAGTACTTC CASSTRGGPVSEQYF
TRBJ2-1 TRBV5-6 TRBD2 TGTGCCAGCAGCTTGCTGGCTAGCGGGAGGGGATCCTACAATGAGCAGTTCTTC CASSLLASGRGSYNEQFF
TRBJ1-2 TRBV4-2 - TGTGCCAGCAGTCTAGGACTTAACTATGGCTACACCTTC CASSLGLNYGYTF
TRBJ1-2 TRBV3-1/TRBV3-2 - TGTGCCAGCAGCCTCCGACAGTCTAACTATGGCTACACCTTC CASSLRQSNYGYTF
TRBJ1-3 TRBV6-5 - TGTGCCAGCACCACGGACAGAGTCTCTGGAAACACCATATATTTT CASTTDRVSGNTIYF
TRBJ2-7 TRBV29-1 - TGCAGCGTTGACCCCCGTTGGAGGTCCTACGAGCAGTACTTC CSVDPRWRSYEQYF
TRBJ1-2 TRBV7-6 - TGTGCCAGCAGCCTGGGGGGTAGTTCGCTCTATGGCTACACCTTC CASSLGGSSLYGYTF
TRBJ2-3 TRBV19 TRBD1 TGTGCCAGTAGGAATGGGGACAGGGTTGCAGATACGCAGTATTTT CASRNGDRVADTQYF
TRBJ1-3 TRBV9 - TGTGCCAGCAGCCTCGCACAGGGCCCTGGAAACACCATATATTTT CASSLAQGPGNTIYF
TRBJ1-5 TRBV15 - TGTGCCACCAGCAGAGTAGATCAGCCCCAGCATTTT CATSRVDQPQHF
TRBJ2-1 TRBV12-3/TRBV12-4 TRBD2 TGTGCCAGCAGTTTAGCGACTAGCGGGCAGTTCTTC CASSLATSGQFF
TRBJ1-4 TRBV7-9 TRBD1 TGTGCCAGCAGCCCCTCAGGGGGAGTGATTAATGAAAAACTGTTTTTT CASSPSGGVINEKLFF